The sequence of this T cell receptor (beta chain) was determined in a study of response to subunit inactivated influenza vaccine. Study-wide points: It was the authors' suggestion that each seasonal influenza vaccination recruits few new T cells.

With respect to this clonotype: Antigen specificity is unknown.

In TCRdb, the RT-PCR reads were re-called with MiXCR into one record per CDR3 protein. The table records more than 700,000 distinct CDR3 sequences, 21% of them present only once. The V and J ends lost 8 bases and 2 bases respectively, with 13 bases between them. The V gene's germline CDR1 is MNHEY and CDR2 SMNVEV (reference sequence). CDR3 length equals 13 residues. This TCR derives from a man between 50 and 59 years old who received an inactivated influenza vaccine. This chain links TRBV27 with TRBJ2-7, with TRBD2 as a possible D gene (6 bases). The specimen comprised PBMCs from blood, sampled 4 to 6 days after vaccination. CDR3 amino acids: CASRGYGTYEQYF. CDR3 nucleotide sequence: TGTGCCAGCCGGGGGTACGGAACCTACGAGCAGTACTTC.